The rows below give T cell receptor beta chains drawn from one sample of a study of breast tumors, draining lymph nodes, adjacent tissues. TCRdb passed the multiplex PCR reads through MiXCR, listing each CDR3 protein once. The table lists some 170,000 distinct CDR3 sequences, roughly 35% of them singletons. Sequenced sample: axillary lymph node tissue. These receptors all stem from a female donor with breast cancer. Some clones in this sample may be carry-over from other donors' samples. The CDR3 runs from the conserved cysteine through the conserved F or W. Each record gives: D gene, J gene, V gene, clone size, CDR3 protein, CDR3 DNA. A D gene is named only where the DNA matches it firmly. Only some rows state a clone size, as once, few, many or a class for expanded clones.

d_gene: TRBD2
j_gene: TRBJ2-3
v_gene: TRBV7-2
abundance: .
CDR3aa: CASSSKTSGSTDTQYF
CDR3nt: TGTGCCAGCAGCTCGAAGACTAGCGGGAGCACAGATACGCAGTATTTT

d_gene: .
j_gene: TRBJ2-6
v_gene: TRBV3-1
abundance: many
CDR3aa: CASSQEGLTSGANVLTF
CDR3nt: TGTGCCAGCAGCCAAGAAGGCCTGACCTCTGGGGCCAACGTCCTGACTTTC

d_gene: .
j_gene: TRBJ2-2
v_gene: TRBV2
abundance: .
CDR3aa: CANRSRTSTGELFF
CDR3nt: TGTGCCAACAGGTCGCGGACGAGCACCGGGGAGCTGTTTTTT

d_gene: .
j_gene: TRBJ1-5
v_gene: TRBV27
abundance: many
CDR3aa: CASSTIFNQPQHF
CDR3nt: TGTGCCAGCAGTACCATCTTCAATCAGCCCCAGCATTTT

d_gene: .
j_gene: TRBJ1-2
v_gene: TRBV5-6
abundance: many
CDR3aa: CASSPLQGFGYTF
CDR3nt: TGTGCCAGCAGCCCACTCCAGGGGTTTGGCTACACCTTC

d_gene: .
j_gene: TRBJ2-7
v_gene: TRBV6-1
abundance: many
CDR3aa: CASMKSAAAYEQYF
CDR3nt: TGTGCCAGCATGAAATCGGCAGCGGCCTACGAGCAGTACTTC

d_gene: .
j_gene: TRBJ2-3
v_gene: TRBV6-2/TRBV6-3
abundance: few
CDR3aa: CASRPLGSGSDTQYF
CDR3nt: TGTGCCAGCAGGCCCCTGGGTAGCGGTTCAGATACGCAGTATTTT

d_gene: TRBD1
j_gene: TRBJ1-1
v_gene: TRBV19
abundance: .
CDR3aa: CASSNPPGTGSDEAFF
CDR3nt: TGTGCCAGTAGCAACCCTCCCGGGACAGGGAGTGATGAAGCTTTCTTT

d_gene: TRBD2
j_gene: TRBJ2-7
v_gene: TRBV29-1
abundance: once
CDR3aa: CSATSGRYEQYF
CDR3nt: TGCAGCGCCACTAGCGGCAGATACGAGCAGTACTTC

d_gene: .
j_gene: TRBJ2-3
v_gene: TRBV5-5
abundance: many
CDR3aa: CASSLRGPDTQYF
CDR3nt: TGTGCCAGCAGCTTGAGGGGCCCAGATACGCAGTATTTT

d_gene: .
j_gene: TRBJ2-7
v_gene: TRBV3-1
abundance: many
CDR3aa: CASSQGSPYEQYF
CDR3nt: TGTGCCAGCAGCCAAGGGTCGCCCTACGAGCAGTACTTC

d_gene: .
j_gene: TRBJ2-3
v_gene: TRBV4-1
abundance: .
CDR3aa: CASSQLGASTDAQYF
CDR3nt: TGCGCCAGTAGCCAACTGGGCGCAAGCACAGATGCGCAGTATTTT

d_gene: .
j_gene: TRBJ2-1
v_gene: TRBV3-1
abundance: .
CDR3aa: CASSQDLFSNEQFF
CDR3nt: TGTGCCAGCAGCCAAGATCTTTTCAGCAATGAGCAGTTCTTC

d_gene: .
j_gene: TRBJ2-6
v_gene: TRBV7-3
abundance: .
CDR3aa: CARRSPRAGVLTF
CDR3nt: TGTGCCAGGAGGTCTCCTCGGGCGGGCGTCCTGACTTTC

d_gene: TRBD1
j_gene: TRBJ1-2
v_gene: TRBV19
abundance: many
CDR3aa: CASSPGQGRSGYTF
CDR3nt: TGTGCCAGTAGCCCGGGACAGGGGAGAAGTGGCTACACCTTC

d_gene: .
j_gene: TRBJ2-7
v_gene: TRBV6-2/TRBV6-3
abundance: many
CDR3aa: CASSYLSDADEQYF
CDR3nt: TGTGCCAGCAGTTACCTTTCCGACGCAGACGAGCAGTACTTC

d_gene: .
j_gene: TRBJ2-7
v_gene: TRBV7-8
abundance: many
CDR3aa: CASSLVDSTYEQYF
CDR3nt: TGTGCCAGCAGCTTAGTCGACTCGACCTACGAGCAGTACTTC

d_gene: TRBD1
j_gene: TRBJ1-1
v_gene: TRBV10-1
abundance: .
CDR3aa: CASRIDREAEAFF
CDR3nt: TGCGCCAGCAGGATCGACAGGGAGGCTGAAGCTTTCTTT

d_gene: .
j_gene: TRBJ2-7
v_gene: TRBV29-1
abundance: many
CDR3aa: CSVRSPYEQYF
CDR3nt: TGCAGCGTTCGGAGTCCCTACGAGCAGTACTTC

d_gene: .
j_gene: TRBJ2-7
v_gene: TRBV3-1
abundance: .
CDR3aa: CASSQGLIIVYEQYF
CDR3nt: TGTGCCAGCAGCCAAGGCCTTATAATAGTCTACGAGCAGTACTTC

d_gene: .
j_gene: TRBJ1-5
v_gene: TRBV3-1
abundance: many
CDR3aa: CASSQERGQPQHF
CDR3nt: TGCGCCAGCAGCCAAGAAAGGGGACAGCCCCAGCATTTT

d_gene: TRBD1
j_gene: TRBJ1-6
v_gene: TRBV20-1
abundance: .
CDR3aa: CSAQGGDSRNSPLHF
CDR3nt: TGCAGTGCCCAGGGCGGGGACAGTCGCAATTCACCCCTCCACTTT

d_gene: TRBD1
j_gene: TRBJ1-4
v_gene: TRBV12-3/TRBV12-4
abundance: many
CDR3aa: CASSLQDRGWATNEKLFF
CDR3nt: TGTGCCAGCAGTTTGCAGGACAGGGGGTGGGCAACTAATGAAAAACTGTTTTTT

d_gene: .
j_gene: TRBJ2-1
v_gene: TRBV5-5
abundance: many
CDR3aa: CASSLEGSFHNEQFF
CDR3nt: TGTGCCAGCAGCTTGGAAGGTAGCTTCCACAATGAGCAGTTCTTC

d_gene: .
j_gene: TRBJ2-7
v_gene: TRBV3-1
abundance: .
CDR3aa: CASGQGSSGAPYEQYF
CDR3nt: TGCGCCAGCGGCCAAGGTTCCAGCGGAGCCCCGTACGAGCAGTACTTC

d_gene: TRBD2
j_gene: TRBJ2-1
v_gene: TRBV24-1
abundance: many
CDR3aa: CATSDLREVHEQFF
CDR3nt: TGTGCCACCAGTGATTTGCGGGAGGTCCATGAGCAGTTCTTC

d_gene: TRBD2
j_gene: TRBJ2-7
v_gene: TRBV20-1
abundance: many
CDR3aa: CSARSTSGSSAYEQYF
CDR3nt: TGCAGTGCTAGGTCCACTAGCGGGAGCTCGGCCTACGAGCAGTACTTC

d_gene: .
j_gene: TRBJ1-2
v_gene: TRBV30
abundance: many
CDR3aa: CAWSRTDNYGYTF
CDR3nt: TGTGCCTGGAGTCGGACAGACAACTATGGCTACACCTTC

d_gene: TRBD1
j_gene: TRBJ1-1
v_gene: TRBV10-1
abundance: .
CDR3aa: CATRTGVNTEAFF
CDR3nt: TGCGCCACCAGGACAGGGGTAAACACTGAAGCTTTCTTT

d_gene: TRBD1
j_gene: TRBJ1-4
v_gene: TRBV20-1
abundance: .
CDR3aa: CSDIPSYDRVGEKLFF
CDR3nt: TGCAGTGACATTCCATCCTACGACAGGGTGGGCGAAAAACTGTTTTTT

d_gene: .
j_gene: TRBJ2-2
v_gene: TRBV11-2
abundance: many
CDR3aa: CASSLGQRDGGELFF
CDR3nt: TGTGCCAGCAGCTTAGGCCAGAGGGACGGCGGGGAGCTGTTTTTT

d_gene: .
j_gene: TRBJ2-5
v_gene: TRBV11-2
abundance: .
CDR3aa: CASSLPWETQYF
CDR3nt: TGTGCCAGCAGCTTACCTTGGGAGACCCAGTACTTC

d_gene: TRBD2
j_gene: TRBJ2-3
v_gene: TRBV7-3
abundance: once
CDR3aa: CASSPRRAGVGDTQYF
CDR3nt: TGTGCCAGCAGCCCCCGCAGAGCGGGAGTCGGCGATACGCAGTATTTT

d_gene: .
j_gene: TRBJ2-7
v_gene: TRBV14
abundance: many
CDR3aa: CASSQDGGNVRGEQYF
CDR3nt: TGTGCCAGCAGCCAAGATGGAGGGAATGTGCGTGGTGAGCAGTACTTC

d_gene: TRBD2
j_gene: TRBJ2-1
v_gene: TRBV7-9
abundance: .
CDR3aa: CASSYPRTSGLQFF
CDR3nt: TGTGCCAGCAGCTACCCCCGGACTAGCGGATTACAGTTCTTC

d_gene: .
j_gene: TRBJ1-1
v_gene: TRBV6-5
abundance: .
CDR3aa: CASSYSPDSNTEAFF
CDR3nt: TGTGCCAGCAGTTACTCGCCGGACAGTAACACTGAAGCTTTCTTT

d_gene: .
j_gene: TRBJ1-6
v_gene: TRBV10-1
abundance: .
CDR3aa: CASSAAFNSPLHF
CDR3nt: TGCGCCAGCAGTGCCGCTTTTAATTCACCCCTCCACTTT

d_gene: .
j_gene: TRBJ2-6
v_gene: TRBV20-1
abundance: .
CDR3aa: CSASWWDRANVLTF
CDR3nt: TGCAGTGCTAGTTGGTGGGACAGGGCCAACGTCCTGACTTTC

d_gene: TRBD2
j_gene: TRBJ2-5
v_gene: TRBV7-3
abundance: .
CDR3aa: CASSLEGIGGETLHF
CDR3nt: TGTGCCAGCAGCTTAGAAGGAATTGGGGGGGAGACCCTGCACTTC